This T cell receptor beta chain was obtained from a study of T cells in Graves' hyperthyroidism and ophthalmopathy. Notes on the study in general: A 13 V-J signature model discriminated ophthalmopathy versus stable hyperthyroidism. Model predictions of ophthalmopathy came a median approximately 6 months before onset.

Germline V gene sequence: CDR1 DFQATT, CDR2 SNEGSKA (reference sequence). Trimming cost V 4 bases and J 8 bases; bases outside gene matches: 14. This CDR3 region has 15 residues. The table lists this clonotype with many counts. Its matching antigen is unknown. From RNA transcripts, TCR beta CDR3 regions were amplified. The HTBI set primed first-round TCR CDR3 RT-PCR. TCRdb itself ran the multiplex PCR reads through MiXCR, one entry per CDR3 protein. The sample has fewer than 750,000 distinct CDR3 sequences; about 14% are singletons. The sequence was obtained from a woman aged 45-60 years with Graves' ophthalmopathy. Specimen: blood. This chain links TRBV20-1 with TRBJ2-1; TRBD2 aligns across 7 bases. In DNA form, the CDR3 reads TGCAGTGCTAACCCAGGACTAGATAATACCCATGAGCAGTTCTTC. Amino acids: CSANPGLDNTHEQFF.